This T cell receptor (beta chain) appears in the sequencing data of a study of T cells in Graves' hyperthyroidism and ophthalmopathy. Amplification of TCR beta CDR3 regions was performed using RNA transcripts as template. Researchers ran a first-round RT-PCR on the TCR CDR3 using the HTBI primer set. Each CDR3 protein gets one entry after TCRdb re-called the multiplex PCR reads with MiXCR. This table holds hundreds of thousands of distinct CDR3 sequences, approximately 13% found once. The study, taken as a whole, reports: Ophthalmopathy was separated from stable hyperthyroidism by a 13 V-J model.

The germline CDR1 and CDR2 sequences are MNHNY and SVGAGI (reference sequence). V lost 2 bases to trimming and J lost 7 bases, with 3 bases between them. The CDR3 extends over 12 amino acids. A word on this clonotype: The antigen is undetermined.

The gene calls are TRBV6-6 and TRBJ1-6; no firm D call. Sequencing was carried out using blood. The receptor was derived from a woman in her twenties or thirties with Graves' hyperthyroidism that later progressed to Graves' ophthalmopathy. CDR3 DNA sequence: TGTGCCAGCAGTTACGAGAATTCACCCCTCCACTTT. Translated, it gives CASSYENSPLHF.